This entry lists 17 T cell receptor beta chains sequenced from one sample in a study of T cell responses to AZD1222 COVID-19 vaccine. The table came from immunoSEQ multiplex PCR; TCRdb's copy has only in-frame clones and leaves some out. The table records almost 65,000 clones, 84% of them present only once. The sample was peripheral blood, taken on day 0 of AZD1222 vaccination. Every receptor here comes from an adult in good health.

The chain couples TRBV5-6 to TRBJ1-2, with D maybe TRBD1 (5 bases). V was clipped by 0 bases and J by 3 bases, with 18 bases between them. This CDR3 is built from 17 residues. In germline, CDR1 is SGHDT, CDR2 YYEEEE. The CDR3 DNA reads TGTGCCAGCAGCTTGGATTTGGGACTCATGGCAGACTATGGCTACACCTTC. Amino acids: CASSLDLGLMADYGYTF.

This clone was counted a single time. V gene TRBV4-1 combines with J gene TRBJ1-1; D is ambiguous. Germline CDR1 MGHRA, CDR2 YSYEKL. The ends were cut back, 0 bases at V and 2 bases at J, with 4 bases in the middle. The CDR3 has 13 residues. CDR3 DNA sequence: TGCGCCAGCAGCCAAGACGCAAACACTGAAGCTTTCTTT. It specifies CASSQDANTEAFF.

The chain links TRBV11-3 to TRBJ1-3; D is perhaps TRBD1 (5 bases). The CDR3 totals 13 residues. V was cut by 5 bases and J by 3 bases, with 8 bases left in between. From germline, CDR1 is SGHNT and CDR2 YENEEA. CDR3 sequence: CASSTGVGNTIYF. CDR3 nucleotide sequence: TGTGCCAGCAGCACAGGAGTTGGAAACACCATATATTTT. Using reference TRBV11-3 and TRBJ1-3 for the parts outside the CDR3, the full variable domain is EAGVVQSPRYKIIEKKQPVAFWCNPISGHNTLYWYLQNLGQGPELLIRYENEEAVDDSQLPKDRFSAERLKGVDSTLKIQPAELGDSAVYLCASSTGVGNTIYFGEGSWLTVV.

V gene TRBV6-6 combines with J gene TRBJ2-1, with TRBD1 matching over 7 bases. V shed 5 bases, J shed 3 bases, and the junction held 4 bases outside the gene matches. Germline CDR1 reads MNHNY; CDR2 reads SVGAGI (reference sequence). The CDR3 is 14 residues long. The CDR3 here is CASSRQGSYNEQFF. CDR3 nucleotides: TGTGCCAGCAGTCGACAGGGTAGCTACAATGAGCAGTTCTTC.

The CDR3 DNA follows: TGTGCCATCAGTGAGTCTACAGGGGTCGGAGAAGAGACCCAGTACTTC. As protein: CAISESTGVGEETQYF. The chain is built from TRBV10-3 and TRBJ2-5, with 7 bases aligning to TRBD1. J was trimmed by 3 bases and V by 0 bases; bases with no gene match: 7. The CDR3 extends over 16 amino acids. Looked up from germline, CDR1 is ENHRY and CDR2 is SYGVKD.

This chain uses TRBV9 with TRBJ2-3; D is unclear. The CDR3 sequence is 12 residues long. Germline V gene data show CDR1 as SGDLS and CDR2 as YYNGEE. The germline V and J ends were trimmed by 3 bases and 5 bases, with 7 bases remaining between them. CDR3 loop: CASSARIDTQYF. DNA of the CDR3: TGTGCCAGCAGCGCCCGAATAGATACGCAGTATTTT. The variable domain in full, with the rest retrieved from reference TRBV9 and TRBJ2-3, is DSGVTQTPKHLITATGQRVTLRCSPRSGDLSVYWYQQSLDQGLQFLIQYYNGEERAKGNILERFSAQQFPDLHSELNLSSLELGDSALYFCASSARIDTQYFGPGTRLTVL.

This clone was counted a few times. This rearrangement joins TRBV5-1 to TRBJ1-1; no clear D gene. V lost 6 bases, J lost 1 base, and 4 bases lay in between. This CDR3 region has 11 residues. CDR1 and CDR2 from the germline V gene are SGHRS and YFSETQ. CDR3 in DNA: TGCGCCAGCACAGAGAACACTGAAGCTTTCTTT. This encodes CASTENTEAFF. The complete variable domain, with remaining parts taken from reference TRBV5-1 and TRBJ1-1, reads KAGVTQTPRYLIKTRGQQVTLSCSPISGHRSVSWYQQTPGQGLQFLFEYFSETQRNKGNFPGRFSGRQFSNSRSEMNVSTLELGDSALYLCASTENTEAFFGQGTRLTVV.

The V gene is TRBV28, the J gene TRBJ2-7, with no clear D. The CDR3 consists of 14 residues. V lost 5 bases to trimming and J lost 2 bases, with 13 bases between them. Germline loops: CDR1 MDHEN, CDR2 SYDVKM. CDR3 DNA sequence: TGTGCCAGCAGTCCCAGACGAGTTCCCTACGAGCAGTACTTC. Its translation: CASSPRRVPYEQYF.

The CDR3 bases are TGTGCCAGCAGCTTAGGAACTAGCCTAGATACGCAGTATTTT. Its protein product is CASSLGTSLDTQYF. This chain joins TRBV11-3 and TRBJ2-3, with a tentative D call TRBD2 (6 bases). Trimming stripped 1 base from V and 5 bases from J, with 10 bases between. This CDR3 spans 14 amino acids. In germline, CDR1 is SGHNT, CDR2 YENEEA.

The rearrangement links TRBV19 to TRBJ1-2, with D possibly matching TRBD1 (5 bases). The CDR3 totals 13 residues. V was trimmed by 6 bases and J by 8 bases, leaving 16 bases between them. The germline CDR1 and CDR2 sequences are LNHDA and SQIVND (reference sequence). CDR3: CASRWDGGTGYTF. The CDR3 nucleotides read TGTGCCAGTAGATGGGACGGCGGGACGGGCTACACCTTC.

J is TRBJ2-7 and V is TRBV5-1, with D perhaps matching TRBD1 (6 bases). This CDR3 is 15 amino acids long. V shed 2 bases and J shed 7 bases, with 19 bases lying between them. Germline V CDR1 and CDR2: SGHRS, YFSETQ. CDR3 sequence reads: CASSFDTGVRGEQYF. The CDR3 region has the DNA TGCGCCAGCAGCTTTGACACCGGGGTAAGGGGGGAGCAGTACTTC.

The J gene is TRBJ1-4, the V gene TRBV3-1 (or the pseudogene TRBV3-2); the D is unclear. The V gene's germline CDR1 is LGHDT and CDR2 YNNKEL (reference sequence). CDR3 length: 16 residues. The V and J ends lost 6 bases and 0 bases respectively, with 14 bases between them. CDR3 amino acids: CASRKTRAATNEKLFF. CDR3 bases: TGTGCCAGCAGGAAGACGAGGGCAGCAACTAATGAAAAACTGTTTTTT.

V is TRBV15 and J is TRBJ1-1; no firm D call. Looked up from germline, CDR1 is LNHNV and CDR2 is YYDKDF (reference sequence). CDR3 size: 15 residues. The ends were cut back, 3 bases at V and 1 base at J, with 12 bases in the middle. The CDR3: CATSREGPENTEAFF. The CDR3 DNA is TGTGCCACCAGCAGGGAGGGTCCTGAGAACACTGAAGCTTTCTTT.

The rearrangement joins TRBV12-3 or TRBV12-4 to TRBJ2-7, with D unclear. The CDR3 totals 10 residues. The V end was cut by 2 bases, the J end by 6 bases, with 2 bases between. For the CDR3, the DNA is TGTGCCAGCAGTTTATTCGAGCAGTACTTC. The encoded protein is CASSLFEQYF.

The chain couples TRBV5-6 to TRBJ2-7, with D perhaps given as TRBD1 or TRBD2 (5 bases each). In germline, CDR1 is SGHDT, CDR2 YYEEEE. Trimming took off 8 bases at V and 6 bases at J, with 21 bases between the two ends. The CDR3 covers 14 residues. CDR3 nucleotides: TGTGCCAGTGACGTGGCTCCAGGGAGAGGCGAGCAGTACTTC. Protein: CASDVAPGRGEQYF.

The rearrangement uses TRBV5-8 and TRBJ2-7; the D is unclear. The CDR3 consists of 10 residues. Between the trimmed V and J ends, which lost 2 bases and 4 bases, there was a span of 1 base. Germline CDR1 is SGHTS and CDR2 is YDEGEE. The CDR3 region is CASSFYEQYF. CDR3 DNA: TGTGCCAGCAGCTTTTACGAGCAGTACTTC.

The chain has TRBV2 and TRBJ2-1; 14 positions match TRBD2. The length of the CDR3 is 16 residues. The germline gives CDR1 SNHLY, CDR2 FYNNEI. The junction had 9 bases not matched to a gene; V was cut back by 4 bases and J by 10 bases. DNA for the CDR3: TGTGCCAGCAGTGCGTTGACTAGCGGGGGGGCCGGAGAGCAGTTCTTC. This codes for CASSALTSGGAGEQFF.